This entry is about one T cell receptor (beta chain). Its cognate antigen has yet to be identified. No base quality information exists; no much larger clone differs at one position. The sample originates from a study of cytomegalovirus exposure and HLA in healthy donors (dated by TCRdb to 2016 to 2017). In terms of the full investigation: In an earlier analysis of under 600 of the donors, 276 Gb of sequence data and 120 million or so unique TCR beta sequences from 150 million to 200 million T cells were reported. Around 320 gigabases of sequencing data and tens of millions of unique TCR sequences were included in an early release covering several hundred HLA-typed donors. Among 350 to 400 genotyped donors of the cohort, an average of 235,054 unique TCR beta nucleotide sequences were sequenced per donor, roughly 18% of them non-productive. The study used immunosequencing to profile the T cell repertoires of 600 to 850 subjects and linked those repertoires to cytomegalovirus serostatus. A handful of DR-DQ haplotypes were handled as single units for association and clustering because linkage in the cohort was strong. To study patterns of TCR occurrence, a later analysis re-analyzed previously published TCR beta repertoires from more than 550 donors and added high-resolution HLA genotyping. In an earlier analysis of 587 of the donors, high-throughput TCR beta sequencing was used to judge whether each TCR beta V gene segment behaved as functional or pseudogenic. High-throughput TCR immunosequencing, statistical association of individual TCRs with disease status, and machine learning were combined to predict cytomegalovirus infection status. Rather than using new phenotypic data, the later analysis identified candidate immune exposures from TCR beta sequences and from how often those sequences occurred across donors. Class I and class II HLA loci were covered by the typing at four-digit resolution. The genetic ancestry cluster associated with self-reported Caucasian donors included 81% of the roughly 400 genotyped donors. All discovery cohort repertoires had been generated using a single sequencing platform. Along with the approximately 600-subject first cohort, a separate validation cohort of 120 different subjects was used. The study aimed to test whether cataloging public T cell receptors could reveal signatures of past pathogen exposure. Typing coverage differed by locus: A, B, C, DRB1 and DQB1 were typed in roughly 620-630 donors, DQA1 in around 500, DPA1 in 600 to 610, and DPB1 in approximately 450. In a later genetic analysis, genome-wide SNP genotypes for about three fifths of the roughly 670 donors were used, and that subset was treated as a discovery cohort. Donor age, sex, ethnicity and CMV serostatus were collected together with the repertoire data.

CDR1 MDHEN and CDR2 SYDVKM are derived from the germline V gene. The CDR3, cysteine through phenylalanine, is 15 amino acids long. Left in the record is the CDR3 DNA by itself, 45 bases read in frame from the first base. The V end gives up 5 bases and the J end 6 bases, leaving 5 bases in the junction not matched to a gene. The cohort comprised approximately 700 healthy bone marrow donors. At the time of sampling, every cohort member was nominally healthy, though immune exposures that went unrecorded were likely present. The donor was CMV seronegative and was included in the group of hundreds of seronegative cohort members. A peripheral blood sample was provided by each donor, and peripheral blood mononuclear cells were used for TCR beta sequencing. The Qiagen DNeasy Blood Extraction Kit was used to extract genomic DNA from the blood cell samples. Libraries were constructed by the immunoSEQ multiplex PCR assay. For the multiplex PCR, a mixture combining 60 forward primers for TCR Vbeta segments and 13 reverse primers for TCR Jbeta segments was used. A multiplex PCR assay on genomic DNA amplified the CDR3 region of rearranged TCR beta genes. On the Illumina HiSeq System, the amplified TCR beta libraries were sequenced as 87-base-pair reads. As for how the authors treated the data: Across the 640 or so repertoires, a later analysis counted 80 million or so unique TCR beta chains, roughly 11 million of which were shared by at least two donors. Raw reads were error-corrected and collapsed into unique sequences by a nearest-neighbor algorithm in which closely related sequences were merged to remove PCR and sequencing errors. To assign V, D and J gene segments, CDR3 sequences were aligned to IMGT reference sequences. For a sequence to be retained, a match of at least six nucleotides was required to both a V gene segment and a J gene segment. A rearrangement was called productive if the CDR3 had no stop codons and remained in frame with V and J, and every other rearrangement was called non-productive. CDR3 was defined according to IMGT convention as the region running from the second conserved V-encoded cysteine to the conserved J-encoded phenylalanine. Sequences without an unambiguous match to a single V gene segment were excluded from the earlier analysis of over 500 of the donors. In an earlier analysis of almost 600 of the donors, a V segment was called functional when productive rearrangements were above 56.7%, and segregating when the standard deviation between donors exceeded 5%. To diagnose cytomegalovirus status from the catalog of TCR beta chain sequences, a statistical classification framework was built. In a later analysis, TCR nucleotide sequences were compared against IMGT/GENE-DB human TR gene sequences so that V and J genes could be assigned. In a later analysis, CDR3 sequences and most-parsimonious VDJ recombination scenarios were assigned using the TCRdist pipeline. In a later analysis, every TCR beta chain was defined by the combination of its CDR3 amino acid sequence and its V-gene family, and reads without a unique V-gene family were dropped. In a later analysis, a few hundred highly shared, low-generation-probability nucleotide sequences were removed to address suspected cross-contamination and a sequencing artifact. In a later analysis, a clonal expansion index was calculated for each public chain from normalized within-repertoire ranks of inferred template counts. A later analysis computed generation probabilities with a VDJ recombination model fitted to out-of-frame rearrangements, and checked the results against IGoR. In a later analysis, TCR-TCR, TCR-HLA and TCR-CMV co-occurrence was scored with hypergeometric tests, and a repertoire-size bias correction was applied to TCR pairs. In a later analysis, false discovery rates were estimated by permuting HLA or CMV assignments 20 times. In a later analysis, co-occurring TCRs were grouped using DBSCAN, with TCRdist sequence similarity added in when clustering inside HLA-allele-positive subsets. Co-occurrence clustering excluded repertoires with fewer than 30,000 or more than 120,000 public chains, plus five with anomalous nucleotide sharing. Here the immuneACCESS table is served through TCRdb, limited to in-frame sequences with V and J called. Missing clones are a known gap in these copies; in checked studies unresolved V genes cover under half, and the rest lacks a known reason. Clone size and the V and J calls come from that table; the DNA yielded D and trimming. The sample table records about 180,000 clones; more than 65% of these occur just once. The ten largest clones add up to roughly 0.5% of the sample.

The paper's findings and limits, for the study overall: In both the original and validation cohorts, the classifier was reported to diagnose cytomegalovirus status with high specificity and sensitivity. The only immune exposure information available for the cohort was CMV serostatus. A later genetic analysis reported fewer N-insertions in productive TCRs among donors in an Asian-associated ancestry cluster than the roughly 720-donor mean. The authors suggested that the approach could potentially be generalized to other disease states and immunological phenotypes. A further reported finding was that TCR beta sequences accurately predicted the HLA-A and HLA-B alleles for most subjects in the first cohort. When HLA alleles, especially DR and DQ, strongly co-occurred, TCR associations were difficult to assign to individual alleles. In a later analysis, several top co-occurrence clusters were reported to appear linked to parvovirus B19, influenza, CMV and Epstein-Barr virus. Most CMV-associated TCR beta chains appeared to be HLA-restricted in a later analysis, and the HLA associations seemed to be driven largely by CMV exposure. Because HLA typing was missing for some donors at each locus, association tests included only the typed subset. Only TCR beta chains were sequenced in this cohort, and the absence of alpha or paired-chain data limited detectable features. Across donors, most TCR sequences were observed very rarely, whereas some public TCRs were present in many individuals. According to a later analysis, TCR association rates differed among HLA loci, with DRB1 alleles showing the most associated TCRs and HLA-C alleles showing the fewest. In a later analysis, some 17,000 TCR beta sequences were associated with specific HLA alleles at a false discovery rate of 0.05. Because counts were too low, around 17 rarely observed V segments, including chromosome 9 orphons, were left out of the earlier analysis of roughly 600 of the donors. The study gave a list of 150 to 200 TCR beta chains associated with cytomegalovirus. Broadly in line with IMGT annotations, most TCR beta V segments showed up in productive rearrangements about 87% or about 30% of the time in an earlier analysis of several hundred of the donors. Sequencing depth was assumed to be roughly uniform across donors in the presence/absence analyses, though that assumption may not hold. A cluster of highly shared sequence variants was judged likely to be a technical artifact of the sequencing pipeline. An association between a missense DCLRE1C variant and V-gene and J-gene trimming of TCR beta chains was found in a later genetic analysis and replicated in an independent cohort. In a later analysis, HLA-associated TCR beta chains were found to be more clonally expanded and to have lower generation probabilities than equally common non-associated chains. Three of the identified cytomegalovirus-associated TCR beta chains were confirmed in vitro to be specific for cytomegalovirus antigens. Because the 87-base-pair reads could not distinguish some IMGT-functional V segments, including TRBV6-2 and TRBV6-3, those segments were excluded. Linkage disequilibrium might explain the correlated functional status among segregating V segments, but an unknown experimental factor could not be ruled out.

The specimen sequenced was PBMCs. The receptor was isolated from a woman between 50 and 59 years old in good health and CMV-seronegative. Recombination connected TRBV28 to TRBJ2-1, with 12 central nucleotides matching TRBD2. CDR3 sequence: CASSPLAGGGNEQFF. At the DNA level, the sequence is TGTGCCAGCAGTCCACTAGCGGGAGGTGGCAATGAGCAGTTCTTC.